This T cell receptor (beta chain) was recovered during a study of cytomegalovirus exposure and HLA in healthy donors. Germline V gene data show CDR1 as SGHDT and CDR2 as YYEEEE. V lost 2 bases, J lost 2 bases, and 16 bases lay in between. The CDR3 consists of 16 residues. Study-level results: An Asian-associated ancestry cluster reportedly showed fewer N-insertions than the roughly 600-donor mean in a later analysis. A highly shared variant cluster was judged a likely technical artifact. A missense variant in DCLRE1C was later tied to TCR beta V- and J-gene trimming. The authors later found most CMV-associated TCR beta chains appeared HLA-restricted.

This PCR relied on a set of 60 Vbeta primers and 13 Jbeta primers. Measured with immunoSEQ multiplex PCR; TCRdb has only the in-frame clones, and not every one. This sample yields tens of thousands of clones, of which 70% to 85% are seen a single time; approximately 3.6% belongs to the top ten. Regarding this clone: Its antigen is as yet unknown.

Sequencing was done on a sample of PBMCs. This sequence was found in a man aged 50-59 years in good health and CMV-seronegative. This rearrangement joins TRBV5-6 to TRBJ1-2; possible D gene TRBD1, 6 bases. In DNA form, the CDR3 reads TGTGCCAGCAGCTTAGTATCAGGGGTCCAAAACTATGGCTACACCTTC. Its protein is CASSLVSGVQNYGYTF.